This T cell receptor (beta chain) was sequenced for a study of OX40 agonist ivuxolimab in advanced cancers. Background on the study: While on treatment, patients had intravenous ivuxolimab at 0.01 to 10 mg/kg every 2 weeks. There were three patients with partial responses, one having hepatocellular carcinoma and two cutaneous melanoma. Study-wide results and limits: Normalized T-cell clonal expansion was also low in a subset of nonresponders.

Comment on this clone: What it binds is unknown.

The assay was immunoSEQ multiplex PCR, and TCRdb's table has in-frame clones only and misses some. Of around 51,000 clones listed, about 80% were seen once; the top ten hold approximately 3%. The CDR3 sequence is 11 residues long. Patients who had autoimmune disease history or got systemic immunosuppression were left out. The rearrangement uses TRBV21-1 and TRBJ2-5. TRBV21-1 is a pseudogene. The sequence was collected from an adult with an advanced solid tumor such as melanoma, head and neck, liver or kidney cancer. Sequencing was performed on CD4+ or CD8+ T cells sorted from blood, taken in a trial of the OX40 agonist ivuxolimab. The CDR3: CASSKEVTQYF. In DNA form, the CDR3 reads TGTGCCAGCAGCAAAGAGGTGACCCAGTACTTC.